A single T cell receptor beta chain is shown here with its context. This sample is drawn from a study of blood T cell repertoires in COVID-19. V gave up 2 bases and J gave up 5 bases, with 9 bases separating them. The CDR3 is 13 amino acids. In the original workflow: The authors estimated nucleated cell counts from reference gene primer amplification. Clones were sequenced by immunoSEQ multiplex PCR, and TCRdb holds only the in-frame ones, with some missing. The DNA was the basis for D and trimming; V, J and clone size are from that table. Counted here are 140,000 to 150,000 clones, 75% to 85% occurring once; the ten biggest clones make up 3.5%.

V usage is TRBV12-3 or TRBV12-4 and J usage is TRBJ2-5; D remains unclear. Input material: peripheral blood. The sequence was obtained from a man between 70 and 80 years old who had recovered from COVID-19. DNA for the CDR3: TGTGCCAGCAGTTTAATGAGCGCGGAGACCCAGTACTTC. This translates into CASSLMSAETQYF.